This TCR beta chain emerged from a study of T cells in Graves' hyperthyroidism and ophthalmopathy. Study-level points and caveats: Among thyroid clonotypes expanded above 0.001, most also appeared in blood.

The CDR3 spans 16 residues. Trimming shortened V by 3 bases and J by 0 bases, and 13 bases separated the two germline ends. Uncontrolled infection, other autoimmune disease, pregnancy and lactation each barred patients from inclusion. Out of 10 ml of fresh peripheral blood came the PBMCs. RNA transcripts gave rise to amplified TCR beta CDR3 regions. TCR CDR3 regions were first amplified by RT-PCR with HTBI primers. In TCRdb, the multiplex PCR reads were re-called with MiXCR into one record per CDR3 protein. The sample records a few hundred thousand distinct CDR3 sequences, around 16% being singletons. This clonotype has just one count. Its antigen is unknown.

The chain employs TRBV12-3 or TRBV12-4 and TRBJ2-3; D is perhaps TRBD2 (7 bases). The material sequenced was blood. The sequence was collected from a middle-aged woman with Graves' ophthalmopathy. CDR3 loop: CASSFAAGASTDTQYF. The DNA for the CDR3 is TGTGCCAGCAGTTTCGCGGCGGGGGCTAGCACAGATACGCAGTATTTT.